This T cell receptor beta chain was sequenced during a study of OX40 agonist ivuxolimab in advanced cancers. On the study more broadly: Dosing consisted of intravenous ivuxolimab at 0.01 to 10 mg/kg every 2 weeks. From 23 to 79 years was the age range, with a mean of around 54 years, and around 83% were male. Partial responses occurred in three patients (one hepatocellular carcinoma, two cutaneous melanoma).

Germline V gene sequence: CDR1 MNHEY, CDR2 SVGAGI. The CDR3 runs to 15 residues. Trimming removed 0 bases at V and 0 bases at J, with 5 bases between. Libraries were prepared by immunoSEQ multiplex PCR; TCRdb keeps only in-frame clonotypes and omits some of them. Among tens of thousands of clones listed, over 75% were seen once. The chain employs TRBV6-5 and TRBJ1-4; D is ambiguous. Sequencing used CD4+ or CD8+ T cells sorted from blood, obtained in a trial of the OX40 agonist ivuxolimab. The origin of this receptor is an adult with an advanced solid tumor such as melanoma, head and neck, liver or kidney cancer. This chain's CDR3 is CASSYSTPTNEKLFF. In nucleotides, the CDR3 is TGTGCCAGCAGTTACTCAACGCCAACTAATGAAAAACTGTTTTTT.